The clone carrying this T cell receptor (beta chain) came up once. The antigen remains unidentified. This record belongs to a study of somatic mutations in cytotoxic T cells in rheumatoid arthritis. Study-wide context: Several of the V beta antibody-stained T-cell populations were flow-sorted at nearly 100% purity; V beta1+ cells were among them and were sequenced for TCRB.

Data came from immunoSEQ multiplex PCR; TCRdb stores just in-frame clones and leaves some out. Of roughly 16,000 clones listed, 77% were seen once; the top ten hold 12%. Study-level points and caveats: Rheumatoid arthritis patients, but not healthy controls, exhibited increasing CD8+ clonality with age.

Germline values: CDR1 SEHNR, CDR2 FQNEAQ (reference sequence). The CDR3 consists of 14 residues. The V gene lost 5 bases and the J gene lost 2 bases, with 13 bases spanning the gap. Flow cytometry was used to check the purity of CD4+ and CD8+ cells, which had been isolated by positive magnetic bead selection. This receptor was taken from an adult with rheumatoid arthritis. Specimen: CD8+ T cells sorted from blood. The chain links TRBV7-9 to TRBJ2-7; D possibly matches TRBD1 or TRBD2 (5 bases each). CDR3 nucleotide sequence: TGTGCCAGCAGCCCCGTCGGGGCCCCCTACGAGCAGTACGTC. Protein: CASSPVGAPYEQYV.